The 29 T cell receptor beta chains below come from one sample, sequenced in a study of T cell responses to AZD1222 COVID-19 vaccine. Sequencing used immunoSEQ multiplex PCR; TCRdb keeps in-frame clones, though not all of them. The sample holds 150,000 to 180,000 clones, 70% to 90% seen once. The source was peripheral blood, collected on day 0 of MenACWY control vaccination. Receptors were obtained from an adult in good health.

A few counts support this clone. This chain's CDR3 is CASSLPLEGQGAYGYTF. In DNA, the CDR3 is TGTGCCAGCAGCTTACCGTTAGAGGGACAGGGGGCCTATGGCTACACCTTC. The rearrangement joins TRBV7-9 to TRBJ1-2; 12 positions agree with TRBD1. V dropped 2 bases and J dropped 4; count of bases not matched to a gene: 8. In germline, CDR1 is SEHNR, CDR2 FQNEAQ (reference sequence). The CDR3 runs 17 residues.

The chain combines TRBV28 with TRBJ1-2; D unresolved. Looked up from germline, CDR1 is MDHEN and CDR2 is SYDVKM. The CDR3 has 12 amino acids. Trimming stripped 4 bases from V and 6 bases from J, with 9 bases between. DNA for the CDR3: TGTGCCAGCAGTTGGGGAATTAATGGCTACACCTTC. This gives the protein CASSWGINGYTF.

The chain has TRBV5-5 and TRBJ2-2, with 10 bases fitting TRBD1. CDR1 is SGHKS and CDR2 is YYEKEE in the germline V gene (reference sequence). V was clipped by 4 bases and J by 5 bases; unmatched bases: 5. CDR3 length: 15 residues. CDR3 protein: CASSGTGDVTGELFF. The CDR3 region has the DNA TGTGCCAGCAGCGGGACAGGGGATGTTACCGGGGAGCTGTTTTTT.

The chain employs TRBV5-6 and TRBJ1-6; the D gene is possibly TRBD1 (6 bases). Trimming pared 2 bases from V and 5 bases from J, leaving 14 bases between. Looked up from germline, CDR1 is SGHDT and CDR2 is YYEEEE. This CDR3 contains 16 residues. This CDR3 reads CASSFGGGLNNSPLHF. The CDR3 nucleotides read TGTGCCAGCAGCTTTGGAGGGGGGTTAAATAATTCACCCCTCCACTTT.

This clone was detected only a few times. The chain has TRBV12-3 or TRBV12-4 and TRBJ1-6; D uncertain. Trimming stripped 1 base from V and 8 bases from J, with 6 bases between. The CDR3 runs to 13 residues. CDR3 in DNA: TGTGCCAGCAGTTTAGGGACTTATTCACCCCTCCACTTT. Translated, it gives CASSLGTYSPLHF.

This clone appeared a single time. The chain links TRBV6-5 to TRBJ2-7; the D gene is possibly TRBD1 (5 bases). The V gene's germline CDR1 is MNHEY and CDR2 SVGAGI. The CDR3 contains 13 residues. V lost 6 bases, J lost 4 bases, and 13 bases lay in between. In DNA, the CDR3 is TGTGCCAGCAGCCAAAGGGGAATATACGAGCAGTACGTC. It is translated as CASSQRGIYEQYV.

The genes are TRBV27 and TRBJ1-1; unclear D gene. V was clipped by 3 bases and J by 8 bases, with 10 bases between them. This CDR3 is 12 amino acids long. Germline V lookup: CDR1 MNHEY, CDR2 SMNVEV (reference sequence). The CDR3 sequence is CASSFPTGEAFF. The CDR3 DNA reads as TGTGCCAGCAGTTTTCCGACGGGCGAAGCTTTCTTT.

The chain has TRBV2 and TRBJ2-5; no firm D call. CDR1 is SNHLY, CDR2 FYNNEI, per germline. There are 11 residues in the CDR3. The ends were cut back, 3 bases at V and 10 bases at J, with 9 bases in the middle. CDR3 region: CASSDTDHQYF. The DNA for the CDR3 is TGTGCCAGCAGTGATACGGACCACCAGTACTTC.

This chain links TRBV7-9 with TRBJ2-2; D not resolved. This CDR3 region has 17 residues. CDR1 is SEHNR and CDR2 is FQNEAQ in the germline V gene (reference sequence). The V end was cut by 5 bases, the J end by 2 bases, with 18 bases between. Here the CDR3 DNA reads TGTGCCAGCAGCCCACTCTGGCAGCTATTAAACACCGGGGAGCTGTTTTTT. The encoded protein is CASSPLWQLLNTGELFF.

The rearrangement uses TRBV29-1 and TRBJ1-2; D is unclear. Germline V CDR1 and CDR2: SQVTM, ANQGSEA. V lost 7 bases and J 3 bases, leaving 3 bases between the germline ends. This CDR3 region has 9 residues. CDR3 DNA sequence: TGCAGCGACGACTATGGCTACACCTTC. Its translation is CSDDYGYTF. The whole variable domain, filled in from reference TRBV29-1 and TRBJ1-2, reads SAVISQKPSRDICQRGTSLTIQCQVDSQVTMMFWYRQQPGQSLTLIATANQGSEATYESGFVIDKFPISRPNLTFSTLTVSNMSPEDSSIYLCSDDYGYTFGSGTRLTVV.

The chain carries TRBV29-1 and TRBJ2-2; 8 bases are shared with TRBD1. This CDR3 is built from 13 residues. CDR1 is SQVTM, CDR2 ANQGSEA, per germline. J gave up 7 bases and V 7 bases, and 8 bases lay outside the gene matches. DNA for the CDR3: TGCAGCGGCTCCCAGGGGGCCGTCGGGGAGCTGTTTTTT. Residues: CSGSQGAVGELFF.

The rearrangement joins TRBV18 to TRBJ2-1; no definite D call. The CDR3 contains 18 residues. Germline lookup yields CDR1 KGHSH and CDR2 LQKENI. Trimming took off 0 bases at V and 0 bases at J, with 15 bases between the two ends. CDR3 in DNA: TGTGCCAGCTCACCACCTCTTGGGGTAGGGCCCTCCTACAATGAGCAGTTCTTC. It specifies CASSPPLGVGPSYNEQFF.

The chain couples TRBV6-5 to TRBJ2-1, with D possibly matching TRBD2 (6 bases). Germline V gives CDR1 MNHEY, CDR2 SVGAGI. Trimming removed 6 bases at V and 2 bases at J, with 8 bases between. CDR3 length: 13 amino acids. The CDR3 DNA sequence: TGTGCCAGCAGGTTAGCGGCCTACAATGAGCAGTTCTTC. Translation gives CASRLAAYNEQFF.

CDR3 sequence reads: CASSPRGTSGGYNEQFF. CDR3 DNA sequence: TGTGCCAGCAGTCCCCGAGGGACTAGCGGGGGATACAATGAGCAGTTCTTC. The chain links TRBV27 to TRBJ2-1, with 14 positions matching TRBD2. J gave up 4 bases and V 5 bases, and 7 bases lay outside the gene matches. Germline-derived CDR1 and CDR2 are MNHEY and SMNVEV (reference sequence). The CDR3 is 17 amino acids.

This clone has a single count. This chain links TRBV4-3 with TRBJ2-1; 7 nucleotides agree with TRBD2. CDR1 LGHNA and CDR2 YSLEER come from the germline V gene. This CDR3 region has 16 residues. The V gene end was trimmed by 0 bases and the J gene end by 9 bases; junction bases not matched to a gene: 11. The CDR3 here is CASSQDFAGVYVEQFF. CDR3 nucleotide sequence: TGCGCCAGCAGCCAAGATTTTGCGGGAGTCTACGTTGAGCAGTTCTTC.

This clone was picked up a small number of times. The V and J genes are TRBV5-8 and TRBJ2-7, with no clear D. CDR3 length: 14 residues. Per the germline V gene, CDR1 is SGHTS and CDR2 is YDEGEE. V lost 0 bases to trimming and J lost 1 base, with 8 bases between them. CDR3 sequence: CASSLVGLSYEQYV. DNA of the CDR3: TGTGCCAGCAGCTTGGTTGGATTATCCTACGAGCAGTACGTC.

The V and J genes are TRBV11-3 and TRBJ2-1, with 10 bases identical to TRBD2. The V gene end was trimmed by 6 bases and the J gene end by 8 bases; junction bases not matched to a gene: 10. There are 15 residues in the CDR3. From germline, CDR1 is SGHNT and CDR2 YENEEA. DNA of the CDR3: TGTGCCAGCAGTCGAGGACTAGCGGTCCTCGATGAGCAGTTCTTC. This sequence encodes CASSRGLAVLDEQFF. The whole variable domain, remainder taken from reference TRBV11-3 and TRBJ2-1, is EAGVVQSPRYKIIEKKQPVAFWCNPISGHNTLYWYLQNLGQGPELLIRYENEEAVDDSQLPKDRFSAERLKGVDSTLKIQPAELGDSAVYLCASSRGLAVLDEQFFGPGTRLTVL.

The chain joins TRBV6-5 to TRBJ1-1; 9 nucleotides agree with TRBD1. The germline CDR1 and CDR2 sequences are MNHEY and SVGAGI. This CDR3 spans 14 amino acids. V lost 6 bases, J lost 5 bases, and 7 bases stayed unmatched. As DNA, the CDR3 is TGTGCCAGCAGCCCGAACAGGGGGCCTACTGAAGCTTTCTTT. Translation: CASSPNRGPTEAFF.

The rearrangement joins TRBV3-1 (or the pseudogene TRBV3-2) to TRBJ1-2, with TRBD1 matching over 8 bases. The CDR3 has 16 amino acids. With V trimmed by 0 bases and J by 5 bases, 8 bases remained unmatched. The germline gives CDR1 LGHDT, CDR2 YNNKEL (reference sequence). CDR3 residues: CASSQDLRTGRYGYTF. The DNA for the CDR3 is TGTGCCAGCAGCCAAGATTTGCGGACAGGGAGATATGGCTACACCTTC.

V is TRBV3-1 (or the pseudogene TRBV3-2) and J is TRBJ1-1, with TRBD1 as a possible D gene (5 bases). Trimming pared 2 bases from V and 4 bases from J, leaving 11 bases between. Per the germline V gene, CDR1 is LGHDT and CDR2 is YNNKEL (reference sequence). The CDR3 is 14 residues long. The CDR3 protein is CASSQPGRVTEAFF. The CDR3 DNA follows: TGTGCCAGCAGCCAACCAGGGAGGGTCACTGAAGCTTTCTTT.

The chain combines TRBV3-1 (or the pseudogene TRBV3-2) with TRBJ2-3; TRBD1 matches at 9 bases. The CDR3 covers 17 residues. V lost 0 bases to trimming and J lost 1 base; unmatched junction nucleotides: 5. Germline V gene sequence: CDR1 LGHDT, CDR2 YNNKEL (reference sequence). CDR3 nucleotide sequence: TGTGCCAGCAGCCAAGATCAAAGGACAGGGGGCACAGATACGCAGTATTTT. Amino acids: CASSQDQRTGGTDTQYF.

The rearrangement joins TRBV29-1 to TRBJ1-2; no definite D call. Germline V gene data show CDR1 as SQVTM and CDR2 as ANQGSEA. V lost 4 bases and J lost 4, with 10 bases in between. The CDR3 consists of 12 residues. CDR3 DNA sequence: TGCAGCGTTGTTGACCCTATCTATGGCTACACCTTC. This codes for CSVVDPIYGYTF.

This clone was seen a single time. This CDR3 is CATTLGNTIYF. The CDR3, as DNA: TGTGCCACAACGCTGGGGAACACCATATATTTT. The chain uses TRBV6-5 and TRBJ1-3; D call uncertain. The CDR3 sequence is 11 residues long. Germline V gene data show CDR1 as MNHEY and CDR2 as SVGAGI. V gave up 10 bases and J gave up 7 bases, with 11 bases separating them.

The chain has TRBV6-5 and TRBJ1-2; D not resolved. Germline CDR1 and CDR2: MNHEY and SVGAGI. This CDR3 has 13 amino acids. V was clipped by 6 bases and J by 4 bases, with 12 bases between them. The CDR3 here is CASSPGVLYGYTF. CDR3 bases: TGTGCCAGCAGCCCCGGAGTGCTCTATGGCTACACCTTC.

Only one count was recorded for this clone. The chain uses TRBV6-1 and TRBJ2-1; no definite D call. The germline V gene has CDR1 MNHNS and CDR2 SASEGT. Between the trimmed V and J ends, which lost 2 bases and 5 bases, there was a span of 7 bases. There are 13 residues in the CDR3. The CDR3 is CASSELVHNEQFF. The CDR3 coding sequence is TGTGCCAGCAGTGAATTGGTTCACAATGAGCAGTTCTTC.

The chain carries TRBV9 and TRBJ2-1, with 7 bases that match TRBD2. The trim removed 3 bases at V and 6 bases at J, leaving 12 bases unmatched. Germline lookup yields CDR1 SGDLS and CDR2 YYNGEE. This CDR3 spans 16 amino acids. CDR3 loop: CASSAEGLGGFNEQFF. CDR3 coding DNA: TGTGCCAGCAGCGCCGAAGGACTAGGCGGTTTCAATGAGCAGTTCTTC.

A word on this clone: The junction departs from the called germline gene at one end, perhaps through a read error. The genes are TRBV3-1 (or the pseudogene TRBV3-2) and TRBJ1-1; the D is unclear. Germline CDR1 is LGHDT and CDR2 is YNNKEL (reference sequence). The CDR3 runs 14 residues. CDR3 coding DNA: TGTGCCAGCAGCCTGGCGACGGTGAACGCTGAAGCTTTCTTT. This encodes CASSLATVNAEAFF.

This clone has just one count. The J gene is TRBJ1-6, the V gene TRBV7-6, with D tentatively TRBD1 (5 bases). Germline assignment: CDR1 SGHVS and CDR2 FNYEAQ. This CDR3 comprises 16 residues. V gave up 5 bases and J gave up 7 bases, with 18 bases separating them. The CDR3: CASSLTAASGNSPLHF. Written as DNA, the CDR3 is TGTGCCAGCAGCCTAACCGCGGCCTCAGGGAATTCACCCCTCCACTTT.

The V gene is TRBV6-5, the J gene TRBJ2-5; D may be TRBD1 or TRBD2 (5 bases each). Trimming pared 4 bases from V and 5 bases from J, leaving 11 bases between. Germline CDR1 reads MNHEY; CDR2 reads SVGAGI. The CDR3 is 13 amino acids. The CDR3 DNA sequence: TGTGCCAGCAGTTTCCGGGACCGGGAGACCCAGTACTTC. Protein: CASSFRDRETQYF.